This TCR beta chain is drawn from a study of OX40 agonist ivuxolimab in advanced cancers. Findings and limits, study-wide: CD8+ T cells averaged more expanded clones than CD4+. Within 6 weeks, CD4+ and CD8+ blood T cells expanded clonally at 0.1 to 3.0 mg/kg.

This CDR3 has 17 amino acids. The germline V gene has CDR1 KGHSH and CDR2 LQKENI. V lost 3 bases, J lost 1 base, and 11 bases stayed unmatched. Sequenced by immunoSEQ multiplex PCR; TCRdb stores in-frame clones only, minus some. The data hold some 43,000 clones, with roughly 86% observed a single time. Any history of autoimmune disease or systemic immunosuppression disqualified patients. A note on this clone: Its antigen is unidentified.

The sequence was collected from an adult with an advanced solid tumor such as melanoma, head and neck, liver or kidney cancer. This specimen was CD4+ or CD8+ T cells sorted from blood, taken in a trial of the OX40 agonist ivuxolimab. This chain joins TRBV18 and TRBJ2-7, with 8 bases matching TRBD1. The DNA for the CDR3 is TGTGCCAGCTCACCGAACGGTGGGGGACAGGTATCCTACGAGCAGTACTTC. Translating gives CASSPNGGGQVSYEQYF. Full variable domain (outside the CDR3, taken from reference TRBV18 and TRBJ2-7): NAGVMQNPRHLVRRRGQEARLRCSPMKGHSHVYWYRQLPEEGLKFMVYLQKENIIDESGMPKERFSAEFPKEGPSILRIQQVVRGDSAAYFCASSPNGGGQVSYEQYFGPGTRLTVT.